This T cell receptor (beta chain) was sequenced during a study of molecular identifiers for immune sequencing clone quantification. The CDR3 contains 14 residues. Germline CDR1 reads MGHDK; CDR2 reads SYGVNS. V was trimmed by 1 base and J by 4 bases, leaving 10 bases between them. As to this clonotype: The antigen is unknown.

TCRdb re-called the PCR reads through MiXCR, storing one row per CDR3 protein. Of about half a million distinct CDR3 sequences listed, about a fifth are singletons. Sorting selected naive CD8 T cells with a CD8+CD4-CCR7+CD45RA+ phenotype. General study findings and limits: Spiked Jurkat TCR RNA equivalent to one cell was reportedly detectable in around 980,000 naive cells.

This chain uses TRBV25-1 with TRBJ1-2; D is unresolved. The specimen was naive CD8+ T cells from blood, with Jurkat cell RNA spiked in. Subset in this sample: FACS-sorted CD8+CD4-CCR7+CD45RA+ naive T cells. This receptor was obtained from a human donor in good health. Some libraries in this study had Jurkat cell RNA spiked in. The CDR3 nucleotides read TGTGCCAGCAGTGAATGGAACACTTTCTATGGCTACACCTTC. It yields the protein CASSEWNTFYGYTF.